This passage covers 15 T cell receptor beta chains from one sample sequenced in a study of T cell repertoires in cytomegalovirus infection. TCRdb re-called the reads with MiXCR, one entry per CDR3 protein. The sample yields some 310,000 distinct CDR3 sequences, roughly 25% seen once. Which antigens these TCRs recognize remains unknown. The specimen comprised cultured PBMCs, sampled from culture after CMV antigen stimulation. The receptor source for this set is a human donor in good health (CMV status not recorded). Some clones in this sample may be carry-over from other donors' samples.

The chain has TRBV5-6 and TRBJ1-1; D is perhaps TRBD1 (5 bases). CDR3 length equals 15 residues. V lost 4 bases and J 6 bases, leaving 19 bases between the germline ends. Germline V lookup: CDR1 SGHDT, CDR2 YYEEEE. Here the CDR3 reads CASSRRVGRGAEAFF. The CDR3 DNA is TGTGCCAGCAGCCGCCGAGTGGGACGCGGGGCTGAAGCTTTCTTT. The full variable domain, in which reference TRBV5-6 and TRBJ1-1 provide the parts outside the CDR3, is DAGVTQSPTHLIKTRGQQVTLRCSPKSGHDTVSWYQQALGQGPQFIFQYYEEEERQRGNFPDRFSGHQFPNYSSELNVNALLLGDSALYLCASSRRVGRGAEAFFGQGTRLTVV.

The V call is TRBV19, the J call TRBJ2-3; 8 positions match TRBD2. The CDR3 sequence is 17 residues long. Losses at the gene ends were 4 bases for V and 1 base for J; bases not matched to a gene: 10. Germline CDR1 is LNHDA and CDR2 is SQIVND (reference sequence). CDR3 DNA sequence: TGTGCCAGTAGTAACATTAATCCGGGACTAGGCACAGATACGCAGTATTTT. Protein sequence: CASSNINPGLGTDTQYF.

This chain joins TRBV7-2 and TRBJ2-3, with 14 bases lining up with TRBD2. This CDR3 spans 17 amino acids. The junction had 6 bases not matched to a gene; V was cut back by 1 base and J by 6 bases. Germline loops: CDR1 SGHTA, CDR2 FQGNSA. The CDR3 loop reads CASSLGRLAGGGDTQYF. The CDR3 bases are TGTGCCAGCAGCTTAGGTCGACTAGCGGGAGGGGGCGATACGCAGTATTTT.

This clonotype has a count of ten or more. The CDR3 protein is CASSYPGTSGRPGDTQYF. The CDR3 bases are TGTGCCAGCAGCTACCCCGGGACTAGCGGGAGGCCGGGAGATACGCAGTATTTT. The rearrangement links TRBV7-8 to TRBJ2-3; the match to TRBD2 covers 15 bases. With V trimmed by 4 bases and J by 5 bases, 10 bases remained unmatched. The CDR3 length is 18 residues. The germline gives CDR1 SGHVS, CDR2 FQNEAQ.

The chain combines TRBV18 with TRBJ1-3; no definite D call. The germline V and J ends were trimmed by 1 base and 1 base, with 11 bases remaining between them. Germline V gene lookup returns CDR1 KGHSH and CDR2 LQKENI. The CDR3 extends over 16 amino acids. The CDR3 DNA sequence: TGTGCCAGCTCACCACGAATGGATAGTTCTGGAAACACCATATATTTT. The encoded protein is CASSPRMDSSGNTIYF.

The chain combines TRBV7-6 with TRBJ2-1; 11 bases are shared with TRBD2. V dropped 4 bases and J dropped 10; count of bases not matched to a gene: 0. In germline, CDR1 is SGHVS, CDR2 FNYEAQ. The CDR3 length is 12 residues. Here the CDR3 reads CASSSSGREQFF. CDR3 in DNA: TGTGCCAGCAGCTCTAGCGGGAGGGAGCAGTTCTTC.

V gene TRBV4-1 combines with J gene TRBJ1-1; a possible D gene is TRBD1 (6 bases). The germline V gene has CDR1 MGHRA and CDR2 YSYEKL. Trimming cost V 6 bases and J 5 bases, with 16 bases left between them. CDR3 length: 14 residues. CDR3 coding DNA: TGCGCCAGCAGTCAGGGGCAGGGTAGAACTGAAGCTTTCTTT. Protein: CASSQGQGRTEAFF.

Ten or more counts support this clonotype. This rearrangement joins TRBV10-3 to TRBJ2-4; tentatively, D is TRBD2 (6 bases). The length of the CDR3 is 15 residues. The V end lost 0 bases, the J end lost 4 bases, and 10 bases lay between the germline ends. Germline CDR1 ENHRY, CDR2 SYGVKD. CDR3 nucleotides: TGTGCCATCAGTGAGTCGGTGGGACTGAAAAACATTCAGTACTTC. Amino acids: CAISESVGLKNIQYF.

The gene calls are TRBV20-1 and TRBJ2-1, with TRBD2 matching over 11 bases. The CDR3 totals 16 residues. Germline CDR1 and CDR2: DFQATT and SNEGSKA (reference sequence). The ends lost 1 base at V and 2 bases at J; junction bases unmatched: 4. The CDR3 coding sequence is TGCAGTGCTAGAGTAGCTAGCGGGGGGACCTACAATGAGCAGTTCTTC. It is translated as CSARVASGGTYNEQFF.

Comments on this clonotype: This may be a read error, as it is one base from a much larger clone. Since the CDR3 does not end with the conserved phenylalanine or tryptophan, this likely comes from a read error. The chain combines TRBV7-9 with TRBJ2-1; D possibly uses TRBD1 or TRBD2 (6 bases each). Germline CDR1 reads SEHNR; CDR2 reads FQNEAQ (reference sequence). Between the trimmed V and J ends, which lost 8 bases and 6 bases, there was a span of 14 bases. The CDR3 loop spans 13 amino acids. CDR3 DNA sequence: TGTGCCAGCGCCCGGGGGCGAAGCAATGAGCAGTTCTCC. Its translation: CASARGRSNEQFS.

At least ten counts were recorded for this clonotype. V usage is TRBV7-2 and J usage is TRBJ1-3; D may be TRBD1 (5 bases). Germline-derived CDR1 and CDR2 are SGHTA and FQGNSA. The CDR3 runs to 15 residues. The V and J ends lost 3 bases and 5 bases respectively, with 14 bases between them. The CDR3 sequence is CASSFADVGRNTIYF. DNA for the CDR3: TGTGCCAGCAGCTTTGCCGACGTGGGACGAAACACCATATATTTT.

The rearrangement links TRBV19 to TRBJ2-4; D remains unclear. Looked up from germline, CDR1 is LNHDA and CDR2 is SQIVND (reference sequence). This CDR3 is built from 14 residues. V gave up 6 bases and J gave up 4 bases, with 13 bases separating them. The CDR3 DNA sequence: TGTGCCAGTAGCTCGACAAACAGTAAAAACATTCAGTACTTC. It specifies CASSSTNSKNIQYF.

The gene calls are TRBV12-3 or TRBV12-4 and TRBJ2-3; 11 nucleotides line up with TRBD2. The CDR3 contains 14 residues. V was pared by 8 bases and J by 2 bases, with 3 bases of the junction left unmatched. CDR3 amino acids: CASGTSGTTDTQYF. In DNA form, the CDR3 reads TGTGCCAGCGGGACTAGCGGCACCACAGATACGCAGTATTTT.

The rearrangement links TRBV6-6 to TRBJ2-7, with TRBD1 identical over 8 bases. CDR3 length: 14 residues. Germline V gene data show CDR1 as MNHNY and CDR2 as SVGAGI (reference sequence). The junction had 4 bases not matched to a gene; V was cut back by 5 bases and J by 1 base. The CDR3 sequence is CASSTGQGSYEQYF. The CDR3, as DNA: TGTGCCAGCAGTACAGGACAGGGATCCTACGAGCAGTACTTC.

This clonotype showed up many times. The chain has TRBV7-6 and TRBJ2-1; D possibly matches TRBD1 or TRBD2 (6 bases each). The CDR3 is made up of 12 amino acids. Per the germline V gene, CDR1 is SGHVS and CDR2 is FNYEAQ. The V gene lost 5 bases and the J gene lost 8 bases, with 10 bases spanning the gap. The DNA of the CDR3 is TGTGCCAGCAGCGTAAGGGGGGATGAGCAGTTCTTC. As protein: CASSVRGDEQFF.